This T cell receptor (beta chain) was recorded in a study of blood T cell repertoires in COVID-19 (dated by TCRdb to 2020 to 2021). A note on the overall study: Collaborator samples came from the United States, Italy and Spain and covered acute and convalescent phases of COVID-19. The prospective study material was composed of cDNA or gDNA derived from T cells, B-cell-depleted T cells, or PBMCs. Deeply sampled blood TCRbeta repertoires from subjects exposed to, actively infected with, or recovered from COVID-19 were included in the dataset. A freely available public database, intended as a resource for researchers studying the immune response to SARS-CoV-2, is where the repertoires were released. Samples were obtained from the ongoing ImmuneRACE study (first 160 participants) and from over a thousand subjects provided by 6 global collaborators. Sample metadata almost always included a de-identified subject ID, COVID-19 status, age in years and sex. Where available, HLA class I and class II types were taken from metadata supplied by the sample provider and were not determined by assay-based typing. What the study reported, not specific to this receptor: The amount of clinical and demographic metadata varied by source and participant and was provided uncurated.

A word on this clone: Its antigen is not yet known. The input lacks base qualities; no much larger clone sits a single base away.

In the prospective study, participants were about 18 to 95 years old, resided in 24 geographic areas of the United States, and were enrolled through a virtual design. In the prospective study, participants were assigned to cohorts based on the clinical history participants reported in a screening survey and a study questionnaire. ImmuneRACE Cohort 3 recovered participants were defined by two consecutive negative NP/OP PCR tests, healthcare professional clearance, or symptom resolution. Mobile phlebotomists in the prospective study collected whole blood, serum and a nasopharyngeal or oropharyngeal swab from every participant. Prospective study participants could optionally give additional blood draws and questionnaires over a roughly 2-month period. Before DNA extraction, blood samples from the prospective study were shipped at room temperature or frozen. TCRbeta CDR3 regions were amplified from genomic DNA by means of the immunoSEQ Assay, a bias-controlled multiplex PCR. The authors' pipeline ran thus. Nucleated cell counts per sample were estimated from amplification of reference gene primers within the assay. To quantify the absolute abundance of each unique TCRbeta CDR3 rearrangement, sequence reads were collapsed and filtered. For each sample, productive Simpson clonality was calculated as the square root of Simpson's diversity index over productive rearrangements. Drawn from immuneACCESS, this table holds only the in-frame rearrangements with V and J called that TCRdb kept. Clones are partly lost; checked studies trace under half to an unresolved V gene and leave the rest unexplained. V, J and clone size derive from that table, while D and trimming were established from the DNA sequence. The sample profile shows some 250,000 clones; approximately 84% of them were found once. The ten largest make up over 14% of the sample.

The V end loses 5 bases and the J end loses 8 bases, and a stretch of 18 bases separates them. The germline V gene specifies SGHVS as CDR1 and FQNEAQ as CDR2. The CDR3 goes from the cysteine to the phenylalanine over 15 residues. This entry keeps only the CDR3 DNA: 45 bases, framed from base 1. Sequenced input: PBMCs or T cells enriched from blood (not recorded which). The chain is assembled from TRBV7-8 and TRBJ1-4; a tentative D call is TRBD1 (6 bases match). The origin of this receptor is a man aged 35 to 55 who had recovered from COVID-19. The CDR3 has the sequence CASSLNRVVGEKLFF. The nucleotide sequence reads TGTGCCAGCAGCCTCAACAGGGTGGTAGGGGAAAAACTGTTTTTT.